These T cell receptor beta chains were read from a single sample in a study of blood T cell repertoires in COVID-19. The data were produced by immunoSEQ multiplex PCR, yet TCRdb's version contains in-frame clones alone and is incomplete. The sample holds over 50,000 clones, 86% seen once. The source material was peripheral blood. The source is a human donor in a cohort sampled during active COVID-19. The CDR3 runs from the conserved cysteine through the conserved F or W. The D gene is left open where the match is weak. A clone size is listed for some rows: how often the clone was seen (once, few, many), or a class if it is expanded.

V gene	D gene	J gene	clone size	CDR3 protein	CDR3 DNA
TRBV11-2	-	TRBJ2-1	few	CASSRRLGNEQFF	TGTGCCAGCAGCCGACGACTGGGCAATGAGCAGTTCTTC
TRBV6-5	-	TRBJ2-2	once	CASRDRAWEAGELFF	TGTGCCAGCCGAGACAGGGCGTGGGAGGCCGGGGAGCTGTTTTTT
TRBV15	-	TRBJ1-1	-	CATSRPTGSYTEAFF	TGTGCCACCAGCAGACCAACAGGGTCATACACTGAAGCTTTCTTT
TRBV2	TRBD2	TRBJ2-1	-	CASRGLAGGTHSYNEQFF	TGTGCCAGCAGAGGACTAGCGGGAGGTACTCACTCCTACAATGAGCAGTTCTTC
TRBV28	-	TRBJ1-4	-	CASSFLQGATNEKLFF	TGTGCCAGCAGTTTCCTCCAGGGTGCAACTAATGAAAAACTGTTTTTT
TRBV27	-	TRBJ1-2	once	CASGIHRNFNYGYTF	TGTGCCAGCGGAATCCACAGGAATTTTAACTATGGCTACACCTTC
TRBV6-4	-	TRBJ2-2	-	CASSVLAGTGELFF	TGTGCCAGCAGTGTCCTAGCTGGCACCGGGGAGCTGTTTTTT
TRBV10-3	TRBD1	TRBJ2-7	-	CAISPGQGLGEQYF	TGTGCCATCAGTCCCGGACAGGGTTTAGGCGAGCAGTACTTC
TRBV5-1	TRBD2	TRBJ2-7	-	CASSGRVGEQYF	TGCGCCAGCAGCGGGAGGGTGGGGGAGCAGTACTTC
TRBV20-1	TRBD1	TRBJ2-2	few	CSATDRELTGELFF	TGCAGTGCTACTGACAGGGAATTAACCGGGGAGCTGTTTTTT
TRBV7-2	-	TRBJ1-5	-	CASSLDTQPQHF	TGTGCCAGCAGCTTAGATACACAGCCCCAGCATTTT